This T cell receptor beta chain derives from a study of blood T cell repertoires in COVID-19. Whole-study context: The United States, Italy and Spain provided the acute and convalescent COVID-19 samples. Sources were T cells, B-cell-depleted T cells, or PBMCs; the material itself was cDNA or gDNA.

Some clones are missing from TCRdb's copy, which holds only in-frame ones; the method was immunoSEQ multiplex PCR. The top ten hold 15% to 20% of the sample, which has about 150,000 clones, around four fifths seen once. In this sample, this clone turned up a few times. The CDR3 length is 12 residues. V was pared by 0 bases and J by 15 bases, with 12 bases between. From germline, CDR1 is LGHDT and CDR2 YNNKEL (reference sequence). Material for sequencing was peripheral blood. This receptor was obtained from a woman in her 70s who had recovered from COVID-19. The rearrangement links TRBV3-1 (or the pseudogene TRBV3-2) to TRBJ2-1, with D tentatively TRBD1 (5 bases). The CDR3 nucleotides read TGTGCCAGCAGCCAAGATTTAGGGGTCAGGTTCTTC. Encoded protein: CASSQDLGVRFF.